These T cell receptor beta chains were read from a single sample in a study of chemoradiotherapy in HPV16-positive cancers. Some clones are missing from TCRdb's copy, which holds only in-frame ones; the method was immunoSEQ multiplex PCR. This table has 65,000 to 80,000 clones, around nine tenths appearing once. Source: blood, taken from a patient who underwent chemoradiotherapy. Receptors were obtained from a human donor with HPV-associated anogenital cancer. CDR3s include the opening cysteine and the closing phenylalanine or tryptophan. The order of the fields is CDR3 length, V gene, J gene, CDR3 protein.

15,TRBV5-4,TRBJ1-2,CASSPWTGGNYGYTF
16,TRBV7-9,TRBJ1-1,CASSLEGDSPNTEAFF
15,TRBV6-5,TRBJ2-1,CASSYASGNYNEQFF
15,TRBV11-2,TRBJ2-1,CASSLGTRGSSEQFF
15,TRBV11-2,TRBJ2-1,CASSPTSGTYNEQFF
14,TRBV6-6,TRBJ1-4,CATMDRGLGEKLFF
18,TRBV18,TRBJ2-7,CASSPGTGPLGSPYEQYF
12,TRBV2,TRBJ1-3,CASSGSRNTIYF
15,TRBV5-4,TRBJ1-6,CASSSRGGTNSPLHF
14,TRBV19,TRBJ2-7,CASSIFGGDNEQYF
16,TRBV29-1,TRBJ2-7,CSVEEPRGGTRYEQCF
16,TRBV9,TRBJ1-1,CASSVGPGGGDTEAFF
13,TRBV7-2,TRBJ1-5,CASSLEGYQPQHF
14,TRBV9,TRBJ2-1,CASTRTSADNEQFF
14,TRBV6-5,TRBJ2-3,CASGGGGGTDTQYF
15,TRBV19,TRBJ2-5,CASSSTGTSRETQYF
13,TRBV6-6,TRBJ1-5,CASSYRGQQPQHF
17,TRBV5-1,TRBJ2-7,CASSFGGGTGSSYEQYF
14,TRBV27,TRBJ1-2,CASSLDQGSYGYTF
13,TRBV28,TRBJ1-4,CASSNHQGEKLFF
16,TRBV7-8,TRBJ2-5,CASSALAGSPRETQYF
13,TRBV7-2,TRBJ1-4,CASSLGPNEKLFF
15,TRBV6-5,TRBJ2-1,CASSYSGVGVREQFF
15,TRBV7-9,TRBJ1-3,CASSLVSRSGNTIYF
13,TRBV28,TRBJ1-6,CASSLWYNSPLHF
14,TRBV29-1,TRBJ2-2,CSVGGRANTGELFF
16,TRBV28,TRBJ2-1,CASTLSHPGQGREQFF
13,TRBV5-1,TRBJ2-4,CASSLGSKNIQYF
11,TRBV30,TRBJ1-2,CAWSAGVPGTF
18,TRBV15,TRBJ1-3,CATSRDPADRGIVGTIYF
11,TRBV6-1,TRBJ1-1,CASSLGTEAFF
13,TRBV29-1,TRBJ2-1,CSVVGLAYNEQFF
15,TRBV2,TRBJ2-1,CASSWGPRLGDVQFF
11,TRBV20-1,TRBJ1-4,CSWSFDEKLFF
15,TRBV4-2,TRBJ2-1,CASSPGHRKDDEQFF
12,TRBV28,TRBJ2-7,CASSSSSYEQYF
16,TRBV15,TRBJ2-5,CATSRARTGVSETQYF
14,TRBV5-1,TRBJ1-1,CASSPGTGNLEAFF
15,TRBV7-2,TRBJ1-5,CASSLDWDSNQPQHF
15,TRBV7-9,TRBJ1-1,CASSLDQGGVAEAFF
16,TRBV29-1,TRBJ1-1,CSLAEWAGALNTEAFF
11,TRBV6-5,TRBJ2-2,CASSYLGELFF
21,TRBV28,TRBJ2-7,CASSLWAMGPPLAGGLYEQYF
14,TRBV10-1,TRBJ1-1,CASSTGGRRTEAFF
12,TRBV28,TRBJ1-1,CASSRQYTEAFF
15,TRBV7-2,TRBJ1-3,CASSPRTGGRNTIYF
12,TRBV10-1,TRBJ1-1,CASSAGTGEAFF
13,TRBV30,TRBJ2-5,CAWGRGGRETQYF
17,TRBV11-2,TRBJ2-5,CASSLGGIAGGQETQYF
16,TRBV7-2,TRBJ2-1,CASSLIGGRRVNEQFF
11,TRBV6-5,TRBJ2-2,CASRFTGELFF
15,TRBV2,TRBJ1-5,CASRPGTGINQPQHF
14,TRBV7-9,.,CASSTTTAFYEQYF